The clone carrying this T cell receptor (beta chain) was seen a single time. This CDR3 is built from 15 residues. Looked up from germline, CDR1 is LGHDT and CDR2 is YNNKEL (reference sequence). J gave up 0 bases and V 1 base, and 2 bases lay outside the gene matches. Cohorts were based on clinical histories the participants reported. This entry belongs to a study of blood T cell repertoires in COVID-19. Study at large: COVID-19 samples collected from the United States, Italy and Spain covered acute and convalescent phases. PBMCs, B-cell-depleted T cells, or T cells were the source of the cDNA or gDNA that made up the material.

How the authors handled the data: Amplified reference gene primers provided the basis for estimating nucleated cell counts. TCRdb keeps only in-frame clones here, not all; method: immunoSEQ multiplex PCR. The DNA was the basis for D and trimming; V, J and clone size are from that table. The sample consists of about 160,000 clones, roughly nine tenths of them appearing once. This sequence originates from a woman aged 45-59 years who had recovered from COVID-19. The chain links TRBV3-1 (or the pseudogene TRBV3-2) to TRBJ1-1, with 7 bases matching TRBD1. Material for sequencing was PBMCs or T cells enriched from blood (not recorded which). The CDR3 reads CASSQVGQVNTEAFF. Written as DNA, the CDR3 is TGTGCCAGCAGCCAAGTCGGACAGGTGAACACTGAAGCTTTCTTT.